This passage covers 30 T cell receptor beta chains from one sample sequenced in a study of shared clonotypes between healthy human individuals. Generated by immunoSEQ multiplex PCR, the TCRdb table keeps only in-frame clones and is missing some. The table lists 2 million to 2.5 million clones, approximately 94% of them singletons, with around 0.13% in the top ten. The sample was naive CD4+ T cells sorted from blood. Described subset: CD45RA+ positively selected. The receptor source for this set is a man between 18 and 29 years old in good health.

This rearrangement joins TRBV5-1 to TRBJ1-2, with D perhaps matching TRBD1 (5 bases). Germline V CDR1 and CDR2: SGHRS, YFSETQ. The CDR3 is 15 residues long. Trimming stripped 0 bases from V and 4 bases from J, with 13 bases between. DNA for the CDR3: TGCGCCAGCAGCTTGGTGGGGCCGGGGAGCTATGGCTACACCTTC. This encodes CASSLVGPGSYGYTF.

This clone was detected once. The gene calls are TRBV5-6 and TRBJ1-1; no clear D. The ends were cut back, 2 bases at V and 5 bases at J, with 22 bases in the middle. The CDR3 runs 17 residues. The germline V gene encodes CDR1 SGHDT and CDR2 YYEEEE. CDR3 region: CASSFGPPTRVATEAFF. The CDR3 DNA reads TGTGCCAGCAGCTTTGGACCCCCCACACGGGTTGCGACTGAAGCTTTCTTT.

The chain recombines TRBV5-1 with TRBJ2-3; D is perhaps TRBD1 (5 bases). The CDR3 is 15 amino acids. Trimming took off 6 bases at V and 0 bases at J, with 14 bases between the two ends. Germline V gene data show CDR1 as SGHRS and CDR2 as YFSETQ. The CDR3 protein is CASIQGSTSTDTQYF. In nucleotides, the CDR3 is TGCGCCAGCATCCAGGGAAGTACTAGCACAGATACGCAGTATTTT.

V usage is TRBV11-2 and J usage is TRBJ2-5; the match to TRBD2 covers 8 bases. Germline assignment: CDR1 SGHAT and CDR2 FQNNGV. J lost 7 bases, V lost 6 bases, and 10 bases had no gene match. The CDR3 is 14 residues long. The CDR3 protein is CASSRSGSEGTQYF. In nucleotides, the CDR3 is TGTGCCAGCAGTCGGAGCGGGAGTGAAGGGACCCAGTACTTC.

The chain links TRBV28 to TRBJ2-3; tentatively, D is TRBD2 (7 bases). Trimming left V 7 bases short and J 2 bases short, with 25 bases between. Looked up from germline, CDR1 is MDHEN and CDR2 is SYDVKM. This CDR3 spans 18 amino acids. CDR3 bases: TGTGCCAGCACCCTTAATCTCGGGGGGCACATTGTCACAGATACGCAGTATTTT. It yields the protein CASTLNLGGHIVTDTQYF.

The chain employs TRBV5-1 and TRBJ2-3, with D unclear. V shed 4 bases and J shed 2 bases, with 14 bases lying between them. In germline, CDR1 is SGHRS, CDR2 YFSETQ. The CDR3 consists of 15 residues. The CDR3 sequence: CASSPVGQDTDTQYF. The DNA of the CDR3 is TGCGCCAGCAGCCCGGTAGGGCAGGACACAGATACGCAGTATTTT. The variable domain in full, with the rest retrieved from reference TRBV5-1 and TRBJ2-3, is KAGVTQTPRYLIKTRGQQVTLSCSPISGHRSVSWYQQTPGQGLQFLFEYFSETQRNKGNFPGRFSGRQFSNSRSEMNVSTLELGDSALYLCASSPVGQDTDTQYFGPGTRLTVL.

Written as DNA, the CDR3 is TGCGCCAGCATCATCCCCCCGGGACTAGCGGGACACAAAGCCTCCTACGAGCAGTACTTC. It yields the protein CASIIPPGLAGHKASYEQYF. The chain recombines TRBV5-1 with TRBJ2-7; 13 bases match TRBD2. The CDR3 is made up of 20 amino acids. CDR1 SGHRS and CDR2 YFSETQ come from the germline V gene. The V and J ends lost 6 bases and 0 bases, in that order; junction bases with no gene match: 18.

CDR3 bases: TGTGCCAGCAGCCCGCGAACTAGTTCGAACAATGAGCAGTTCTTC. Translating it yields CASSPRTSSNNEQFF. This rearrangement joins TRBV9 to TRBJ2-1; possibly TRBD2 for D (5 bases). The CDR3 length is 15 residues. Germline CDR1 and CDR2: SGDLS and YYNGEE. V was trimmed by 4 bases and J by 5 bases, leaving 16 bases between them.

This chain's CDR3 is CAIGEGDYGYTF. CDR3 bases: TGCGCCATAGGGGAGGGGGACTATGGCTACACCTTC. The chain uses TRBV10-2 and TRBJ1-2; tentatively, D is TRBD1 (6 bases). Deletions cut 10 bases from V and 3 bases from J, with 12 bases between. This CDR3 has 12 residues. Germline assignment: CDR1 WSHSY and CDR2 SAAADI.

V and J are TRBV2 and TRBJ2-7; tentative D call: TRBD2 (6 bases). CDR1 and CDR2 from the germline V gene are SNHLY and FYNNEI. This CDR3 comprises 12 residues. V was shortened by 10 bases and J by 6 bases, with 16 bases between the two germline ends. The CDR3 loop reads CATGTSAGEQYF. The CDR3 DNA follows: TGTGCCACCGGGACTTCCGCGGGCGAGCAGTACTTC.

This chain joins TRBV18 and TRBJ1-1; 11 bases line up with TRBD1. The CDR3 is made up of 18 amino acids. Germline V lookup: CDR1 KGHSH, CDR2 LQKENI. The V gene end was trimmed by 3 bases and the J gene end by 0 bases; junction bases not matched to a gene: 9. The CDR3 protein is CASSPPPGQGVMNTEAFF. The CDR3 nucleotides read TGTGCCAGCTCACCCCCCCCGGGACAGGGGGTAATGAACACTGAAGCTTTCTTT.

V gene TRBV2 combines with J gene TRBJ2-7, with a weak D call TRBD1 (5 bases). The CDR3 loop spans 12 amino acids. Looked up from germline, CDR1 is SNHLY and CDR2 is FYNNEI. V lost 4 bases, J lost 6 bases, and 10 bases lay in between. CDR3 in DNA: TGTGCCAGCAGTGGGACATCCGGCGAGCAGTACTTC. This codes for CASSGTSGEQYF.

This chain connects TRBV4-1 to TRBJ1-4; D not certain. The CDR3 runs to 16 residues. CDR1 and CDR2 from the germline V gene are MGHRA and YSYEKL. Trimming stripped 3 bases from V and 0 bases from J, with 11 bases between. CDR3 nucleotide sequence: TGCGCCAGCAGCCAGCCGACGTTTGCAACTAATGAAAAACTGTTTTTT. This gives the protein CASSQPTFATNEKLFF.

This clone was picked up one time. The chain links TRBV5-1 to TRBJ2-5, with TRBD1 identical over 8 bases. J gave up 5 bases and V 4 bases, and 7 bases lay outside the gene matches. This CDR3 comprises 14 residues. Germline CDR1 SGHRS, CDR2 YFSETQ. The CDR3 is CASSIQGVLETQYF. CDR3 DNA sequence: TGCGCCAGCAGCATACAGGGGGTCCTTGAGACCCAGTACTTC.

Remarks on this clone: The same CDR3 also results from other DNA sequences found in this sample. The chain couples TRBV5-1 to TRBJ2-3; maybe TRBD2 (6 bases). CDR3 length: 13 amino acids. Trimming took 4 bases from V and 1 from J, leaving 7 bases between them. Germline values: CDR1 SGHRS, CDR2 YFSETQ. The CDR3 spells CASSPSGTDTQYF. The CDR3 nucleotides are TGCGCCAGCAGCCCTAGCGGCACAGATACGCAGTATTTT.

The rearrangement links TRBV6-6 to TRBJ2-5, with D possibly being TRBD2 (6 bases). CDR3 length: 12 residues. V lost 5 bases and J 7 bases, leaving 11 bases between the germline ends. Germline V gives CDR1 MNHNY, CDR2 SVGAGI (reference sequence). CDR3 DNA: TGTGCCAGCAGTCCGCCCGGGGGGACCCAGTACTTC. Protein: CASSPPGGTQYF.

The gene calls are TRBV30 and TRBJ2-7; possibly TRBD1 for D (6 bases). V dropped 4 bases and J dropped 7 bases, with 14 bases sitting between them. CDR3 size: 12 residues. Per the germline V gene, CDR1 is GTSNPN and CDR2 is SVGIG (reference sequence). CDR3 loop: CAWNRQAGEQYF. DNA of the CDR3: TGTGCCTGGAATAGACAGGCAGGTGAGCAGTACTTC.

V is TRBV5-1 and J is TRBJ2-7, with 7 bases matching TRBD1. There are 13 residues in the CDR3. Germline-derived CDR1 and CDR2 are SGHRS and YFSETQ. Unmatched junction bases numbered 3, after V lost 4 bases and J lost 2 bases. CDR3 sequence: CASSGGQPYEQYF. Written as DNA, the CDR3 is TGCGCCAGCAGCGGGGGACAGCCCTACGAGCAGTACTTC.

This chain connects TRBV11-3 to TRBJ2-7; D unresolved. This CDR3 has 15 residues. CDR1 and CDR2 (germline): SGHNT, YENEEA. Trimming removed 0 bases from V and 1 base from J, with 10 bases in between. DNA of the CDR3: TGTGCCAGCAGCTTAGATGGAGACCAATCCTACGAGCAGTACTTC. It is translated as CASSLDGDQSYEQYF.

Concerning this clone itself: Other DNA sequences within the sample encode an identical CDR3. The gene calls are TRBV7-9 and TRBJ2-7, with D unresolved. Deletions cut 2 bases from V and 4 bases from J, with 6 bases between. Germline CDR1 and CDR2: SEHNR and FQNEAQ (reference sequence). The CDR3 loop spans 12 amino acids. The CDR3 bases are TGTGCCAGCAGCTTAAGTACTTACGAGCAGTACTTC. Its protein product is CASSLSTYEQYF.

The chain has TRBV2 and TRBJ2-7; no firm D call. In germline, CDR1 is SNHLY, CDR2 FYNNEI. This CDR3 contains 15 residues. V was clipped by 6 bases and J by 2 bases, with 17 bases between them. CDR3 in amino acids: CASSREQGLAYEQYF. For the CDR3, the DNA is TGTGCCAGCAGCCGTGAGCAAGGCCTGGCCTACGAGCAGTACTTC.

The V gene is TRBV11-2, the J gene TRBJ1-4, with D perhaps TRBD1 (5 bases). V was cut by 1 base and J by 8 bases, with 17 bases left in between. Germline loops: CDR1 SGHAT, CDR2 FQNNGV. This CDR3 is 16 amino acids long. CDR3 DNA sequence: TGTGCCAGCAGCTTAGGTTCGGGGACCCTGGACGAAAAACTGTTTTTT. This encodes CASSLGSGTLDEKLFF.

This clone was counted a few times. The gene calls are TRBV25-1 and TRBJ1-5; 7 bases fit TRBD1. The CDR3 length is 17 residues. Germline V CDR1 and CDR2: MGHDK, SYGVNS. The V and J ends lost 5 bases and 0 bases, in that order; junction bases with no gene match: 10. The DNA for the CDR3 is TGTGCCAGCAGTAATACGGGACAGCCTTATAGCAATCAGCCCCAGCATTTT. Translated: CASSNTGQPYSNQPQHF.

The V and J genes are TRBV5-6 and TRBJ2-7, with 8 bases identical to TRBD1. With 2 bases clipped from V and 2 bases from J, the junction kept 6 bases outside the gene matches. CDR1 and CDR2 from the germline V gene are SGHDT and YYEEEE. CDR3 length: 15 residues. CDR3 protein: CASSFWTGFTYEQYF. For the CDR3, the DNA is TGTGCCAGCAGCTTCTGGACAGGGTTCACCTACGAGCAGTACTTC.

The chain recombines TRBV5-1 with TRBJ2-5; D might be TRBD1 (6 bases). V was shortened by 4 bases and J by 9 bases, with 13 bases between the two germline ends. This CDR3 is built from 12 residues. The germline V gene encodes CDR1 SGHRS and CDR2 YFSETQ. CDR3: CASSPGQYAQYF. CDR3 nucleotide sequence: TGCGCCAGCAGCCCCGGACAGTACGCCCAGTACTTC. Looking up the rest from reference TRBV5-1 and TRBJ2-5 gives the full variable domain: KAGVTQTPRYLIKTRGQQVTLSCSPISGHRSVSWYQQTPGQGLQFLFEYFSETQRNKGNFPGRFSGRQFSNSRSEMNVSTLELGDSALYLCASSPGQYAQYFGPGTRLLVL.

CDR3 sequence: CASSRWDRENQPQHF. The CDR3 nucleotides are TGTGCCAGCAGTCGCTGGGACAGGGAAAATCAGCCCCAGCATTTT. The V gene is TRBV28, the J gene TRBJ1-5, with 9 bases lining up with TRBD1. The CDR3 covers 15 residues. CDR1 and CDR2 from the germline V gene are MDHEN and SYDVKM. V lost 5 bases and J lost 4; bases outside the gene matches: 6. Supplemented by reference TRBV28 and TRBJ1-5, the full variable domain reads DVKVTQSSRYLVKRTGEKVFLECVQDMDHENMFWYRQDPGLGLRLIYFSYDVKMKEKGDIPEGYSVSREKKERFSLILESASTNQTSMYLCASSRWDRENQPQHFGDGTRLSIL.

The chain joins TRBV7-9 to TRBJ1-1; no clear D gene. Germline loops: CDR1 SEHNR, CDR2 FQNEAQ (reference sequence). Trimming removed 3 bases from V and 7 bases from J, with 9 bases in between. The CDR3 is made up of 12 amino acids. CDR3 nucleotide sequence: TGTGCCAGCAGCTTCGAACAGCTTGAAGCTTTCTTT. Its translation: CASSFEQLEAFF.

The chain carries TRBV29-1 and TRBJ2-7; TRBD1 agrees at 12 bases. Looked up from germline, CDR1 is SQVTM and CDR2 is ANQGSEA. J was trimmed by 2 bases and V by 5 bases; bases with no gene match: 4. The CDR3 runs to 14 residues. The CDR3 nucleotides read TGCAGCGTTAGGGACAGGGGGCTAGCCTACGAGCAGTACTTC. Residues: CSVRDRGLAYEQYF.

As regards this clone: Other DNA sequences in this specimen translate into the identical CDR3. This chain uses TRBV7-8 with TRBJ1-2; D not resolved. V lost 3 bases to trimming and J lost 0 bases, with 2 bases between them. CDR3 size: 12 residues. Germline loops: CDR1 SGHVS, CDR2 FQNEAQ. The CDR3 DNA reads TGTGCCAGCAGCTTGGCTAACTATGGCTACACCTTC. This sequence encodes CASSLANYGYTF.

The table lists this clone with a count of one. V is TRBV5-1 and J is TRBJ1-2, with D possibly TRBD1 on 6 matching bases. The V and J ends lost 0 bases and 6 bases respectively, with 12 bases between them. This CDR3 comprises 14 residues. Germline V lookup: CDR1 SGHRS, CDR2 YFSETQ. The CDR3 is CASSLAPGVHGYTF. The CDR3 coding sequence is TGCGCCAGCAGCTTGGCCCCAGGGGTCCATGGCTACACCTTC.